This T cell receptor (beta chain) was identified in a study of early T cells in non-severe SARS-CoV-2 infection. Unique molecular identifiers were added to individual cDNA molecules. TCRdb reanalysed the 5' RACE reads using MiXCR and keeps one entry per CDR3 protein. This table holds 65,000 to 90,000 distinct CDR3 sequences, 9% to 15% found once. A few counts support this clonotype. The CDR3 sequence is 14 residues long. The V segment lost 1 base and the J segment 1 base; nucleotides outside the gene matches: 1. The germline gives CDR1 MGHRA, CDR2 YSYEKL. V usage is TRBV4-1 and J usage is TRBJ2-7; 7 bases are shared with TRBD2. This clonotype was sampled from an adult who was a healthcare worker with PCR-confirmed SARS-CoV-2 infection or an uninfected control (not recorded which). The sequencing sample was made of whole blood. CDR3 residues: CASSQGTSSYEQYF. CDR3 sequence (DNA): TGCGCCAGCAGCCAAGGGACTAGTTCCTACGAGCAGTACTTC.